This entry lists 20 T cell receptor beta chains sequenced from one sample in a study of CD8+CD57+ T cells in acquired aplastic anemia. Patients chosen for sequencing had CD8+CD57+ cells that had expanded, as shown by flow cytometry. Genomic DNA provided the template from which TCR beta VDJ and CDR3 profiles were obtained. A single record per CDR3 protein comes from TCRdb applying MiXCR to the reads. This sample has fewer than 250,000 distinct CDR3 sequences, with 47% found just once. Sequencing was performed on sorted CD4+, CD8+, or CD8+CD57+ T cells (not recorded which) from PBMCs. These receptors were obtained from a human donor with aplastic anemia.

This clonotype showed up many times. The V call is TRBV3-1, the J call TRBJ1-2, with D maybe TRBD1 (5 bases). The germline V gene has CDR1 LGHDT and CDR2 YNNKEL (reference sequence). The V end lost 3 bases, the J end lost 4 bases, and 12 bases lay between the germline ends. The CDR3 loop spans 14 amino acids. As DNA, the CDR3 is TGTGCCAGCAGCCAGGGCCACAGGATCTATGGCTACACCTTC. It translates to CASSQGHRIYGYTF.

This clonotype came up many times. This sequence joins TRBV4-3 and TRBJ2-5, with D maybe TRBD1 (5 bases). This CDR3 comprises 19 residues. V was cut by 3 bases and J by 5 bases, with 28 bases left in between. Germline lookup yields CDR1 LGHNA and CDR2 YSLEER. The CDR3 sequence is CASSQKVGRANLVWETQYF. CDR3 in DNA: TGCGCCAGCAGCCAGAAGGTTGGCAGGGCAAATCTGGTTTGGGAGACCCAGTACTTC.

As to this clonotype: Germline is not matched at one junction end, which may reflect a read error. The chain carries TRBV10-3 and TRBJ1-1; D is perhaps TRBD1 (6 bases). This CDR3 has 15 amino acids. CDR1 is ENHRY and CDR2 is SYGVKD in the germline V gene. The chain's CDR3 is CASSYVGGQDTEAFF. The CDR3 nucleotides are TGTGCCAGCAGTTACGTAGGGGGGCAGGACACTGAAGCTTTCTTT.

Ten or more counts support this clonotype. At one end, the junction sequence differs from germline, possibly due to a read error. The chain is built from TRBV7-7 and TRBJ2-7, with 9 bases matching TRBD1. Germline loops: CDR1 SSHAT, CDR2 FNYEAQ (reference sequence). The CDR3 runs to 15 residues. CDR3 amino acids: CASSLDQGQGNEQYF. The CDR3 nucleotides read TGTGCTAGCAGCTTAGATCAGGGACAGGGTAACGAGCAGTACTTC.

This clonotype was seen many times. The CDR3 DNA is TGTGCCAGCAGCTCACGGACTAGCGGGAATGAGCAGTTCTTC. This translates into CASSSRTSGNEQFF. The J gene is TRBJ2-1, the V gene TRBV11-3; TRBD2 aligns across 11 bases. Germline-derived CDR1 and CDR2 are SGHNT and YENEEA. V gave up 4 bases and J gave up 7 bases; unmatched junction bases: 3. There are 14 residues in the CDR3. Together with reference TRBV11-3 and TRBJ2-1, the CDR3 gives the full variable domain: EAGVVQSPRYKIIEKKQPVAFWCNPISGHNTLYWYLQNLGQGPELLIRYENEEAVDDSQLPKDRFSAERLKGVDSTLKIQPAELGDSAVYLCASSSRTSGNEQFFGPGTRLTVL.

The chain has TRBV7-8 and TRBJ2-7; D ambiguous. The CDR3 extends over 12 amino acids. V shed 5 bases and J shed 1 base, with 6 bases lying between them. Germline lookup yields CDR1 SGHVS and CDR2 FQNEAQ. The CDR3 coding sequence is TGTGCCAGCAGCCCCTTTTCCTACGAGCAGTACTTC. Amino acids: CASSPFSYEQYF.

The chain links TRBV30 to TRBJ2-6; no reliable D call. Germline V gives CDR1 GTSNPN, CDR2 SVGIG (reference sequence). The V and J ends lost 5 bases and 7 bases respectively, with 3 bases between them. There are 10 residues in the CDR3. Here the CDR3 DNA reads TGTGCCTGGGCTGCCAACGTCCTGACTTTC. Translation: CAWAANVLTF. Looking up the rest from reference TRBV30 and TRBJ2-6 gives the full variable domain: SQTIHQWPATLVQPVGSPLSLECTVEGTSNPNLYWYRQAAGRGLQLLFYSVGIGQISSEVPQNLSASRPQDRQFILSSKKLLLSDSGFYLCAWAANVLTFGAGSRLTVL.

This clonotype was picked up many times. The V call is TRBV10-3, the J call TRBJ1-6; 7 nucleotides match TRBD1. This CDR3 comprises 15 residues. V shed 0 bases, J shed 8 bases, and the junction held 4 bases outside the gene matches. Germline V gene lookup returns CDR1 ENHRY and CDR2 SYGVKD. The CDR3 here is CAISESGQPYSPLHF. CDR3 sequence (DNA): TGTGCCATCAGTGAGTCGGGACAGCCCTATTCACCCCTCCACTTT.

This chain links TRBV27 with TRBJ2-1; weak D call: TRBD2 (6 bases). Trimming cost V 5 bases and J 8 bases, with 16 bases left between them. Germline V gene data show CDR1 as MNHEY and CDR2 as SMNVEV (reference sequence). There are 14 residues in the CDR3. The chain's CDR3 is CASSLFGSGDEQFF. The CDR3 nucleotides are TGTGCCAGCAGTCTCTTTGGTTCGGGGGATGAGCAGTTCTTC.

This clonotype was observed many times. The junction differs from germline at one of its ends, possibly a read error. The chain has TRBV9 and TRBJ2-1; TRBD2 agrees at 9 bases. The CDR3 consists of 13 residues. Germline V CDR1 and CDR2: SGDLS, YYNGEE. CDR3 loop: CASSGGVMGEQFF. CDR3 nucleotides: TGTGCCAGTAGCGGGGGAGTTATGGGTGAGCAGTTCTTC.

This chain uses TRBV24-1 with TRBJ1-2; D remains unclear. The V and J ends lost 5 bases and 2 bases respectively, with 14 bases between them. The CDR3 runs 15 residues. Germline V lookup: CDR1 KGHDR, CDR2 SFDVKD. The CDR3 is CATSAPPGSNYGYTF. The CDR3 nucleotides read TGTGCCACCAGTGCGCCCCCGGGGTCGAACTATGGCTACACCTTC.

This clonotype was counted between two and nine times. Just one base apart from a much larger clone, this may be a read error. CDR3 region: CASSGEPGQGNNEQFF. In DNA, the CDR3 is TGTGCCAGCAGTGGCGAGCCGGGACAGGGGAACAATGAGCAGTTCTTC. The rearrangement uses TRBV6-4 and TRBJ2-1; 10 nucleotides line up with TRBD1. This CDR3 spans 16 amino acids. V shed 4 bases and J 5 bases; nucleotides not matched to a gene: 8. Per germline, CDR1 MRHNA and CDR2 SNTAGT.

The chain carries TRBV2 and TRBJ1-1; the D is unclear. The CDR3 consists of 12 residues. The germline V and J ends were trimmed by 6 bases and 6 bases, with 11 bases remaining between them. Germline-derived CDR1 and CDR2 are SNHLY and FYNNEI. The CDR3, as DNA: TGTGCCAGCAGACTCCAGACGCCTGAAGCTTTCTTT. Translating gives CASRLQTPEAFF.

This sequence joins TRBV10-3 and TRBJ2-7, with D uncertain. Trimming took off 4 bases at V and 2 bases at J, with 9 bases between the two ends. The CDR3 runs to 13 residues. The germline V gene has CDR1 ENHRY and CDR2 SYGVKD. As DNA, the CDR3 is TGTGCCATCAGTGCCGGCGGCGCCTACGAGCAGTACTTC. This sequence encodes CAISAGGAYEQYF.

The DNA for the CDR3 is TGTGCCAGCAACCTACTACAGGGGACCAACGAGCAGTACTTC. Translated: CASNLLQGTNEQYF. V usage is TRBV7-8 and J usage is TRBJ2-7; 7 bases align to TRBD1. The CDR3 consists of 14 residues. Per the germline V gene, CDR1 is SGHVS and CDR2 is FQNEAQ. The V segment lost 7 bases and the J segment 5 bases; nucleotides outside the gene matches: 11.

The rearrangement uses TRBV20-1 and TRBJ2-1; D gene uncertain. CDR1 and CDR2 (germline): DFQATT, SNEGSKA (reference sequence). V lost 6 bases and J lost 0, with 12 bases in between. This CDR3 contains 14 residues. The chain's CDR3 is CSAHDDHSYNEQFF. CDR3 nucleotide sequence: TGCAGTGCACATGACGACCACTCCTACAATGAGCAGTTCTTC.

A remark on this clonotype: A much more abundant neighbour one base away suggests this may be a read error. The V and J genes are TRBV6-4 and TRBJ2-1; D possibly corresponds to TRBD1 (7 bases). The CDR3 contains 16 residues. Germline V CDR1 and CDR2: MRHNA, SNTAGT. V was shortened by 5 bases and J by 8 bases, with 22 bases between the two germline ends. The CDR3 protein is CASSNGGGGGIYEQFF. The CDR3 DNA is TGTGCCAGCAGTAACGGCGGAGGGGGCGGCATCTATGAGCAGTTCTTC.

Comments on this clonotype: This could be a read error, since a much larger clone is one nucleotide away. Because the CDR3 is missing its conserved closing phenylalanine or tryptophan, this is likely a read error. The CDR3 bases are TGCGCCAGCAGCCCCAACAGGGCAAGCACTGAAGCTTTCCTT. It specifies CASSPNRASTEAFL. The V call is TRBV4-3, the J call TRBJ1-1, with D possibly being TRBD1 (6 bases). This CDR3 comprises 14 residues. In germline, CDR1 is LGHNA, CDR2 YSLEER. Trimming removed 4 bases at V and 4 bases at J, with 13 bases between.

This clonotype was detected ten times or more. This chain joins TRBV5-4 and TRBJ1-1, with D unresolved. With 0 bases removed from V and 6 bases from J, the gap between germline ends came to 12 bases. Germline values: CDR1 SGHNT, CDR2 YYREEE (reference sequence). This CDR3 spans 14 amino acids. The CDR3 region has the DNA TGTGCCAGCAGCTTGGCGCGGGGAAGGTCTGAAGCTTTCTTT. This sequence encodes CASSLARGRSEAFF.

Comment on this clonotype: This may be a read error: a much more frequent sequence differs by one nucleotide. The chain has TRBV5-6 and TRBJ2-1; D not certain. Germline V lookup: CDR1 SGHDT, CDR2 YYEEEE. CDR3 length: 16 residues. CDR3 coding DNA: TGTGCCAGCAGCTCCCGCCCATCGAGGTCCTACGATGAGCAGTTCTTC. It codes for CASSSRPSRSYDEQFF.